Listed below are T cell receptor beta chains from one sample, sequenced in a study of shared clonotypes between healthy human individuals. Clones were read by immunoSEQ multiplex PCR, and TCRdb kept only the in-frame ones, dropping some. The data hold about 1.1 million clones, with 78% observed a single time. The sample comprised memory CD4+ T cells from PBMCs. These TCRs come from a man in his late teens or twenties in good health. Some clones in this sample may be carry-over from other donors' samples. CDR3s include the opening cysteine and the closing phenylalanine or tryptophan. Where a row states a size, it is once, few, many or the class of an expanded clone; other rows omit it.

j_gene: TRBJ2-7
abundance: -
v_gene: TRBV11-2
CDR3aa: CASSLVALYEQYF

j_gene: TRBJ2-2
abundance: -
v_gene: TRBV15
CDR3aa: CATSPSVYAANTGELFF

j_gene: TRBJ1-1
abundance: -
v_gene: TRBV30
CDR3aa: CAWSVRQEAFF

j_gene: TRBJ2-5
abundance: many
v_gene: TRBV7-3
CDR3aa: CASSSYESGTQYF

j_gene: TRBJ2-5
abundance: -
v_gene: TRBV7-2
CDR3aa: CASSLRRGQETQYF

j_gene: TRBJ1-5
abundance: once
v_gene: TRBV5-1
CDR3aa: CASSLTGWGQPQHF

j_gene: TRBJ1-2
abundance: once
v_gene: TRBV2
CDR3aa: CASSRGQVGYGYTF

j_gene: TRBJ2-3
abundance: -
v_gene: TRBV7-8
CDR3aa: CASSPKNRGLAGMSTDTQYF

j_gene: TRBJ1-3
abundance: -
v_gene: TRBV7-6
CDR3aa: CASSLRKASSGNTIYF

j_gene: TRBJ2-5
abundance: -
v_gene: TRBV6-1
CDR3aa: CATRRREETQYF

j_gene: TRBJ1-1
abundance: -
v_gene: TRBV9
CDR3aa: CASSVAIGDSNTEAFF

j_gene: TRBJ1-4
abundance: -
v_gene: TRBV6-4
CDR3aa: CANDVGRYEKLFF

j_gene: TRBJ2-5
abundance: few
v_gene: TRBV18
CDR3aa: CASSTTGGETQYF

j_gene: TRBJ1-1
abundance: few
v_gene: TRBV2
CDR3aa: CASSVSKGGTEAFF

j_gene: TRBJ2-7
abundance: -
v_gene: TRBV2
CDR3aa: CASSESPGTTQQYF

j_gene: TRBJ2-7
abundance: -
v_gene: TRBV7-2
CDR3aa: CASSPTGLVSSYEQYF

j_gene: TRBJ1-1
abundance: -
v_gene: TRBV28
CDR3aa: CASDDRNTEAFF

j_gene: TRBJ2-7
abundance: -
v_gene: TRBV18
CDR3aa: CASSEKLAGGYEQYF

j_gene: TRBJ2-7
abundance: -
v_gene: TRBV14
CDR3aa: CASSQGRASYEQYF

j_gene: TRBJ2-4
abundance: -
v_gene: TRBV7-3
CDR3aa: CASSTGDLGSIQYF

j_gene: TRBJ2-2
abundance: many
v_gene: TRBV5-1
CDR3aa: CASSLVRDNTGELFF

j_gene: TRBJ2-7
abundance: -
v_gene: TRBV7-3
CDR3aa: CASRGTSGTDEQYF

j_gene: TRBJ2-3
abundance: -
v_gene: TRBV18
CDR3aa: CASSQNYHSTDTQYF